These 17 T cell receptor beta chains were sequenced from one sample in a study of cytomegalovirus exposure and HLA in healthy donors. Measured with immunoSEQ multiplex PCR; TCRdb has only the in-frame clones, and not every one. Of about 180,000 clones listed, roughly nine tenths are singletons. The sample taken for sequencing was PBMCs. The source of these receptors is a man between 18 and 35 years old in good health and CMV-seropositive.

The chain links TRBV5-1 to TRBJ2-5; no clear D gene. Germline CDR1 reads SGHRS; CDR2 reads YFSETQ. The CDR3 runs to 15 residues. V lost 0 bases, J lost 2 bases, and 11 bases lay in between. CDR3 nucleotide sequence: TGCGCCAGCAGCTTGGACCTTGGAGCGCAAGAGACCCAGTACTTC. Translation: CASSLDLGAQETQYF.

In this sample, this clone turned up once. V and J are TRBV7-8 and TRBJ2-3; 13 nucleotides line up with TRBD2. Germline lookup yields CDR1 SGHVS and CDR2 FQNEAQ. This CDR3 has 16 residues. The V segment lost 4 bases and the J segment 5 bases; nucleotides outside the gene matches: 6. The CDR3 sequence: CASSSGTSGIGDTQYF. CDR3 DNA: TGTGCCAGCAGCTCCGGGACTAGCGGGATAGGAGATACGCAGTATTTT.

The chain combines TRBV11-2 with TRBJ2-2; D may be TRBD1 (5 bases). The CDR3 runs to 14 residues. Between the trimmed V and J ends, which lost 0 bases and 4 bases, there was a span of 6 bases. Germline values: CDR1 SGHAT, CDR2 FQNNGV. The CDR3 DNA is TGTGCCAGCAGCTTAGATAGGGGCACCGGGGAGCTGTTTTTT. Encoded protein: CASSLDRGTGELFF.

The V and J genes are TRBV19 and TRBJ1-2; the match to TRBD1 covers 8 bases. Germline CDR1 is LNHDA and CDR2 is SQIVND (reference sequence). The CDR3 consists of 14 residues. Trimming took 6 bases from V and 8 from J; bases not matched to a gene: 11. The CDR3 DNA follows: TGTGCCAGTAGCACAGGGGGAAGGTCGGGAGGCTACACCTTC. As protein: CASSTGGRSGGYTF.

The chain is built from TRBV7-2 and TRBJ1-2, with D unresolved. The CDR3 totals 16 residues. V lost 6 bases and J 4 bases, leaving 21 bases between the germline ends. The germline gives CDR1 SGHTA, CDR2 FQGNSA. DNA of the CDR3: TGTGCCAGCAGACGCACGTCCTCCGGGATTTTCTATGGCTACACCTTC. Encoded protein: CASRRTSSGIFYGYTF.

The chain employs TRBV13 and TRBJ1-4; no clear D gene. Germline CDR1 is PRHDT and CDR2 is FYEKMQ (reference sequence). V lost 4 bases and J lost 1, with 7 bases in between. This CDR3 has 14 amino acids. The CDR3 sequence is CASSSGLTNEKLFF. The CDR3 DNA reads TGTGCCAGCAGCTCAGGACTAACTAATGAAAAACTGTTTTTT. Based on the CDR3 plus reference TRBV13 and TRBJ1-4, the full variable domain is AAGVIQSPRHLIKEKRETATLKCYPIPRHDTVYWYQQGPGQDPQFLISFYEKMQSDKGSIPDRFSAQQFSDYHSELNMSSLELGDSALYFCASSSGLTNEKLFFGSGTQLSVL.

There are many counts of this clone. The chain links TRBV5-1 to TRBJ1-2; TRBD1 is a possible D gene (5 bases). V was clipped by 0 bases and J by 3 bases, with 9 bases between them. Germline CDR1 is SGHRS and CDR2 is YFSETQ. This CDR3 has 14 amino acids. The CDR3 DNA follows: TGCGCCAGCAGCTTGGAAGGGACTCACTATGGCTACACCTTC. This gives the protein CASSLEGTHYGYTF.

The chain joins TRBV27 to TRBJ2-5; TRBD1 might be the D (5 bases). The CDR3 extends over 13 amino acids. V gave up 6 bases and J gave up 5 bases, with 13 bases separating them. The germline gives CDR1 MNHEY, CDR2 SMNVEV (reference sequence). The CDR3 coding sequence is TGTGCCAGCAGCCTAGGGGCCCAGGAGACCCAGTACTTC. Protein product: CASSLGAQETQYF.

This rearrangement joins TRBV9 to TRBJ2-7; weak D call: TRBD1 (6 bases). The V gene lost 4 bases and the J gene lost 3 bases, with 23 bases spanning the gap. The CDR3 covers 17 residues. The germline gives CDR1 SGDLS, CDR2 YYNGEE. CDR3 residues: CASSPRGSGQGRYEQYF. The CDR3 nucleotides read TGTGCCAGCAGCCCTCGAGGATCGGGACAAGGACGCTACGAGCAGTACTTC.

CDR3 protein: CASTQGTGWDTGELFF. DNA of the CDR3: TGTGCCAGCACCCAGGGGACAGGGTGGGACACCGGGGAGCTGTTTTTT. The rearrangement uses TRBV2 and TRBJ2-2; TRBD1 aligns across 9 bases. The CDR3 runs to 16 residues. Per the germline V gene, CDR1 is SNHLY and CDR2 is FYNNEI. V dropped 7 bases and J dropped 3; count of bases not matched to a gene: 9.

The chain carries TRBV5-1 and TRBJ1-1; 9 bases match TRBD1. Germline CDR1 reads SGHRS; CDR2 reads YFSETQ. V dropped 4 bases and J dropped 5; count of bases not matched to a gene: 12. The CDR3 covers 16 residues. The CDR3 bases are TGCGCCAGCAGCCCCCGGGACAGGGAGGTTGTAACTGAAGCTTTCTTT. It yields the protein CASSPRDREVVTEAFF.

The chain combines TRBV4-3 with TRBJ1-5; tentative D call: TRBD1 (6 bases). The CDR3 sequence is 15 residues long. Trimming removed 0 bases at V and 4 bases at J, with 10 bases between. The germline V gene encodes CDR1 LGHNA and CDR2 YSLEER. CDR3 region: CASSQEPDRNQPQHF. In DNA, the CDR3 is TGCGCCAGCAGCCAAGAACCGGACAGAAATCAGCCCCAGCATTTT.

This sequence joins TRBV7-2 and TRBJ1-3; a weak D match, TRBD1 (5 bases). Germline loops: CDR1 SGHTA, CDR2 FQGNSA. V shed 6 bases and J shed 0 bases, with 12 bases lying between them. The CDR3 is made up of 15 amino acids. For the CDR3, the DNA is TGTGCCAGCAGTCCCCAGGGCACCTCTGGAAACACCATATATTTT. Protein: CASSPQGTSGNTIYF.

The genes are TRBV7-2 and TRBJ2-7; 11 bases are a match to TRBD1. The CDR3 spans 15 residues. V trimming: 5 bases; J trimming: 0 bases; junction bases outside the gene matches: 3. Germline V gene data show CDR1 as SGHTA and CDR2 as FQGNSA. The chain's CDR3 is CASSRGTGGSYEQYF. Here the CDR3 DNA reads TGTGCCAGCAGCCGCGGGACAGGGGGCTCCTACGAGCAGTACTTC.

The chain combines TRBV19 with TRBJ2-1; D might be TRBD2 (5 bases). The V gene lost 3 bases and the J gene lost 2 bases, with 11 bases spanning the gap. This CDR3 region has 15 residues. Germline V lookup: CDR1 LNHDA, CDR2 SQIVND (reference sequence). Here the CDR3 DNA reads TGTGCCAGTAGTATGGAGCGGAACCCCTACAATGAGCAGTTCTTC. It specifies CASSMERNPYNEQFF.

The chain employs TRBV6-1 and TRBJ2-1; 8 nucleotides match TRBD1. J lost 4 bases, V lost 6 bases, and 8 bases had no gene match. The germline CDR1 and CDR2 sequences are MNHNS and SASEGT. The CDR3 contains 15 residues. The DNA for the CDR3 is TGTGCCAGCAGCTATTACCGGGACAGGTACAATGAGCAGTTCTTC. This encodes CASSYYRDRYNEQFF.

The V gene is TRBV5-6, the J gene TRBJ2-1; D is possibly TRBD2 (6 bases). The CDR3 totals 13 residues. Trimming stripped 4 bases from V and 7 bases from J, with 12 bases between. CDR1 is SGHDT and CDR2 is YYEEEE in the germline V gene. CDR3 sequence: CASSPRGGNEQFF. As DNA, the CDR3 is TGTGCCAGCAGCCCGCGGGGTGGAAATGAGCAGTTCTTC.